The 24 T cell receptor beta chains below come from one sample, sequenced in a study of CD8 T cells in ankylosing spondylitis. TCRdb processed the 5' RACE reads anew with MiXCR; each CDR3 protein has one entry. Of some 200,000 distinct CDR3 sequences detected, 15% to 20% appear once; the ten largest clones hold 3.5% to 5%. Sample: blood, either unsorted or a sorted T cell fraction (not recorded which). The receptors were gathered from a male donor under 30 with ankylosing spondylitis or in good health (not recorded which).

At least ten counts were recorded for this clonotype. The V call is TRBV3-1, the J call TRBJ2-7; 12 bases agree with TRBD2. The ends lost 3 bases at V and 0 bases at J; junction bases unmatched: 9. CDR3 size: 18 residues. Germline V gives CDR1 LGHDT, CDR2 YNNKEL (reference sequence). CDR3 loop: CASSQAGLAGLSSYEQYF. The CDR3 DNA is TGTGCCAGCAGCCAGGCGGGACTAGCGGGCTTAAGCTCCTACGAGCAGTACTTC.

This clonotype was counted ten times or more. The V call is TRBV5-1, the J call TRBJ2-5, with a weak D call TRBD1 (6 bases). The V end was cut by 1 base, the J end by 5 bases, with 12 bases between. Germline V gene lookup returns CDR1 SGHRS and CDR2 YFSETQ. The CDR3 covers 14 residues. The DNA for the CDR3 is TGCGCCAGCAGCTTGCTGCAGGGGTGGGAGACCCAGTACTTC. Protein: CASSLLQGWETQYF.

The J gene is TRBJ2-1, the V gene TRBV10-2; TRBD2 might be the D (6 bases). Germline CDR1 is WSHSY and CDR2 is SAAADI. The CDR3 runs 17 residues. Trimming left V 4 bases short and J 7 bases short, with 23 bases between. The CDR3 loop reads CASSGRSWGRIGNEQFF. Here the CDR3 DNA reads TGCGCCAGCAGTGGAAGGAGTTGGGGGAGGATTGGGAATGAGCAGTTCTTC.

This clonotype was detected ten times or more. This rearrangement joins TRBV12-3 or TRBV12-4 to TRBJ2-2; tentatively, D is TRBD2 (6 bases). Trimming pared 6 bases from V and 9 bases from J, leaving 14 bases between. The CDR3 totals 13 residues. CDR3 sequence (DNA): TGTGCCAGCAGGCCGGGACTCCCCTGGGAGCTGTTTTTT. Translating it yields CASRPGLPWELFF.

Ten or more counts support this clonotype. The chain employs TRBV15 and TRBJ2-7; D gene uncertain. CDR1 LNHNV and CDR2 YYDKDF come from the germline V gene (reference sequence). V was clipped by 0 bases and J by 3 bases, with 6 bases between them. The CDR3 has 13 residues. The CDR3 protein is CATSRENLYEQYF. DNA of the CDR3: TGTGCCACCAGCAGAGAGAACCTCTACGAGCAGTACTTC.

There are many counts of this clonotype. V is TRBV7-6 and J is TRBJ2-3; tentatively, D is TRBD1 (6 bases). V was cut by 0 bases and J by 0 bases, with 10 bases left in between. The CDR3 has 16 amino acids. CDR1 is SGHVS, CDR2 FNYEAQ, per germline. Written as DNA, the CDR3 is TGTGCCAGCAGCTTAGCTTCGCAGGGGAGCACAGATACGCAGTATTTT. Translating it yields CASSLASQGSTDTQYF.

This chain links TRBV20-1 with TRBJ2-5; perhaps TRBD1 as D (5 bases). Germline V gene lookup returns CDR1 DFQATT and CDR2 SNEGSKA (reference sequence). CDR3 size: 11 residues. V was clipped by 8 bases and J by 4 bases, with 11 bases between them. CDR3 amino acids: CSRSRGETQYF. For the CDR3, the DNA is TGCAGTAGATCTAGGGGAGAGACCCAGTACTTC.

V usage is TRBV29-1 and J usage is TRBJ2-3, with D possibly matching TRBD2 (5 bases). V shed 8 bases and J shed 5 bases, with 23 bases lying between them. The germline V gene has CDR1 SQVTM and CDR2 ANQGSEA. This CDR3 has 15 amino acids. CDR3 protein: CSYRGERSGQDTQYF. For the CDR3, the DNA is TGCAGCTACCGTGGGGAGCGGTCGGGTCAAGATACGCAGTATTTT.

This clonotype has a handful of counts. The rearrangement uses TRBV20-1 and TRBJ2-7; 15 bases fit TRBD2. Losses at the gene ends were 5 bases for V and 5 bases for J; bases not matched to a gene: 19. The CDR3 loop spans 19 amino acids. The V gene's germline CDR1 is DFQATT and CDR2 SNEGSKA (reference sequence). The CDR3, as DNA: TGCAGTGCTTTAGGGGCTGGACTAGCGGGAGGGCCCGGATCCAACGAGCAGTACTTC. Translated: CSALGAGLAGGPGSNEQYF.

The table lists this clonotype with many counts. The V and J genes are TRBV20-1 and TRBJ2-1, with 9 bases identical to TRBD2. Unmatched junction bases numbered 14, after V lost 2 bases and J lost 6 bases. This CDR3 contains 17 residues. Germline values: CDR1 DFQATT, CDR2 SNEGSKA (reference sequence). CDR3 residues: CSARSRGGREGFNEQFF. The CDR3 DNA reads as TGCAGTGCTAGATCTCGAGGTGGGCGGGAGGGCTTCAATGAGCAGTTCTTC.

This clonotype was observed many times. The chain links TRBV12-3 or TRBV12-4 to TRBJ1-2; 7 bases are a match to TRBD1. The CDR3 loop spans 13 amino acids. J was trimmed by 2 bases and V by 5 bases; bases with no gene match: 2. The CDR3 DNA sequence: TGTGCCAGCAGTCTACAGGGGAACTATGGCTACACCTTC. The encoded protein is CASSLQGNYGYTF.

This clonotype appeared many times. The V gene is TRBV7-3, the J gene TRBJ2-1; D unresolved. This CDR3 region has 13 residues. The ends were cut back, 1 base at V and 8 bases at J, with 9 bases in the middle. Looked up from germline, CDR1 is SGHTA and CDR2 is FQGTGA. Here the CDR3 DNA reads TGTGCCAGCAGCTTAATTCCCGGCGATGAGCAGTTCTTC. Translation: CASSLIPGDEQFF.

This rearrangement joins TRBV7-6 to TRBJ2-1, with a tentative D call TRBD2 (6 bases). CDR3 length: 13 residues. V was clipped by 5 bases and J by 9 bases, with 14 bases between them. CDR1 and CDR2 (germline): SGHVS, FNYEAQ. The chain's CDR3 is CASSAGNWGEQFF. CDR3 sequence (DNA): TGTGCCAGCAGCGCGGGAAACTGGGGTGAGCAGTTCTTC.

This clonotype has ten or more counts. This chain uses TRBV4-1 with TRBJ1-2, with D perhaps TRBD1 (6 bases). This CDR3 is 16 amino acids long. CDR1 and CDR2 from the germline V gene are MGHRA and YSYEKL. V was pared by 0 bases and J by 4 bases, with 15 bases between. CDR3 in amino acids: CASSQDKSTGLYGYTF. DNA for the CDR3: TGCGCCAGCAGCCAAGATAAGTCGACAGGCCTCTATGGCTACACCTTC.

In this sample, this clonotype turned up many times. This rearrangement joins TRBV5-1 to TRBJ2-3; D remains ambiguous. The CDR3 totals 16 residues. CDR1 is SGHRS, CDR2 YFSETQ, per germline. V gave up 0 bases and J gave up 1 base, with 12 bases separating them. The DNA of the CDR3 is TGCGCCAGCAGCTTGGATGTCAGTGTGGGCACAGATACGCAGTATTTT. It codes for CASSLDVSVGTDTQYF.

The CDR3 here is CASSLGLGAYEQYV. CDR3 DNA sequence: TGTGCCAGCAGCTTGGGACTAGGAGCCTACGAGCAGTACGTC. The chain uses TRBV11-2 and TRBJ2-7; 8 bases align to TRBD2. Unmatched junction bases numbered 3, after V lost 3 bases and J lost 2 bases. The CDR3 totals 14 residues. Germline assignment: CDR1 SGHAT and CDR2 FQNNGV.

In this sample, this clonotype turned up many times. The rearrangement links TRBV4-2 to TRBJ2-7, with TRBD2 matching over 9 bases. The CDR3 extends over 14 amino acids. Trimming removed 4 bases from V and 7 bases from J; junction bases left unmatched: 8. Per the germline V gene, CDR1 is LGHNA and CDR2 is YNFKEQ. The CDR3: CASSPGTSRDEQYF. In DNA form, the CDR3 reads TGTGCCAGCAGCCCCGGGACTAGCCGCGATGAGCAGTACTTC.

This clonotype appeared many times. The chain links TRBV29-1 to TRBJ2-3, with a tentative D call TRBD1 (6 bases). The CDR3 consists of 16 residues. Germline CDR1 reads SQVTM; CDR2 reads ANQGSEA. V lost 0 bases and J lost 6, with 19 bases in between. In DNA form, the CDR3 reads TGCAGCGTTGAAGATCTTCAAGGGCAGGGGAAGGATACGCAGTATTTT. Encoded protein: CSVEDLQGQGKDTQYF.

Many counts were recorded for this clonotype. The chain employs TRBV12-3 or TRBV12-4 and TRBJ2-5; 7 positions match TRBD1. CDR3 length: 12 residues. Trimming at V came to 5 bases and at J to 5 bases, leaving 2 bases not matched to a gene. The CDR3 sequence: CASSLRGETQYF. The DNA of the CDR3 is TGTGCCAGCAGTCTCAGGGGGGAGACCCAGTACTTC.

This clonotype was observed many times. The J gene is TRBJ2-1, the V gene TRBV6-2 or TRBV6-3, with TRBD1 matching 9 bases. The V and J ends lost 5 bases and 2 bases, in that order; junction bases with no gene match: 4. The CDR3 is 15 amino acids. Germline CDR1 MNHEY, CDR2 SVGEGT. In DNA, the CDR3 is TGTGCCAGCAGTGCCGGGACAGGGACCTACAATGAGCAGTTCTTC. It translates to CASSAGTGTYNEQFF.

This clonotype was counted ten times or more. This chain uses TRBV29-1 with TRBJ1-3; D is unclear. Germline lookup yields CDR1 SQVTM and CDR2 ANQGSEA. There are 13 residues in the CDR3. V dropped 6 bases and J dropped 2 bases, with 11 bases sitting between them. The CDR3 sequence is CSVPGSTGNTIYF. The CDR3 coding sequence is TGCAGCGTGCCGGGGTCCACTGGAAACACCATATATTTT.

The V call is TRBV4-1, the J call TRBJ2-1; 11 nucleotides match TRBD2. J lost 13 bases, V lost 5 bases, and 4 bases had no gene match. In germline, CDR1 is MGHRA, CDR2 YSYEKL. The CDR3 consists of 12 residues. The CDR3, as DNA: TGCGCCAGCAGCTTTAGCGGGAGGGCACAGTTCTTC. Translated: CASSFSGRAQFF.

This clonotype was detected ten times or more. This chain uses TRBV20-1 with TRBJ2-2; 7 bases line up with TRBD2. The CDR3 is 15 amino acids. Germline V gene lookup returns CDR1 DFQATT and CDR2 SNEGSKA (reference sequence). V dropped 0 bases and J dropped 6; count of bases not matched to a gene: 7. CDR3 bases: TGCAGTGCTAGAGATCCCAGGGAGGGCCCCGGGGAGCTGTTTTTT. Residues: CSARDPREGPGELFF.

The rearrangement links TRBV4-2 to TRBJ2-1; tentative D call: TRBD1 (6 bases). Germline V gene sequence: CDR1 LGHNA, CDR2 YNFKEQ. The CDR3 sequence is 15 residues long. V was clipped by 4 bases and J by 3 bases, with 13 bases between them. CDR3 bases: TGTGCCAGCAGCCCGGACAGCTCCCTCTACAATGAGCAGTTCTTC. It specifies CASSPDSSLYNEQFF.